A selection of T cell receptor beta chains follows, all from one sample in a study of cytomegalovirus exposure and HLA in healthy donors. The protocol was immunoSEQ multiplex PCR, while the TCRdb copy is restricted to in-frame clones and leaves out a portion. This sample has 150,000 to 200,000 clones, with approximately 81% found just once. Sequenced sample: PBMCs. These receptors all come from a man younger than 35 in good health and CMV-seropositive. CDR3s include the opening cysteine and the closing phenylalanine or tryptophan. A D gene is named only where the DNA matches it firmly. Clone sizes are given selectively: once, few, many, or a class where the clone is expanded.

J | D | length | size | V | DNA | CDR3
TRBJ2-5 | TRBD1 | 14 | NA | TRBV5-1 | TGCGCCAGCAGCCCCGGGACAGGGGCGCAGACCCAGTACTTC | CASSPGTGAQTQYF
TRBJ2-7 | NA | 11 | NA | TRBV20-1 | TGCAGTTCCCGTAAATCCTACGAGCAGTACTTC | CSSRKSYEQYF
TRBJ2-7 | TRBD1 | 16 | few | TRBV27 | TGTGCCAGCAGTCCTCGGACAGGGATGGGGTCCTACGAGCAGTACTTC | CASSPRTGMGSYEQYF
TRBJ2-2 | NA | 11 | NA | TRBV9 | TGTGCCAGCAGCTTCGCCGGGGAGCTGTTTTTT | CASSFAGELFF
TRBJ2-7 | TRBD2 | 12 | NA | TRBV6-1 | TGTGCCACTCGGACTAGCGGATACGAGCAGTACTTC | CATRTSGYEQYF
TRBJ1-2 | NA | 12 | NA | TRBV28 | TGTGCCAGCAGCGAACAGGGCTATGGCTACACCTTC | CASSEQGYGYTF
TRBJ2-7 | NA | 12 | NA | TRBV7-9 | TGTGCCAGCAGCGACACGAGCTACGAGCAGTACTTC | CASSDTSYEQYF
TRBJ2-6 | TRBD2 | 18 | NA | TRBV30 | TGTGCCTGGACCGAAGGGGGACTAGCGGTCTCTGGGGCCAACGTCCTGACTTTC | CAWTEGGLAVSGANVLTF
TRBJ2-1 | NA | 11 | NA | TRBV4-1 | TGCGCCAGCAGCCAAGGAACTAGGCAGTTCTTC | CASSQGTRQFF
TRBJ2-3 | TRBD2 | 16 | NA | TRBV10-1 | TGCGCCAGCAGTGAGCGGACTAGCGGCAGCACAGATACGCAGTATTTT | CASSERTSGSTDTQYF
TRBJ1-5 | NA | 15 | NA | TRBV15 | TGTGCCACCAGCAGAGATAACAGGGAGGGTCAGCCCCAGCATTTT | CATSRDNREGQPQHF
TRBJ1-2 | NA | 12 | NA | TRBV19 | TGTGCCAGTAGTATCCCCTTTCAGGGCTACACCTTC | CASSIPFQGYTF
TRBJ1-1 | NA | 14 | NA | TRBV29-1 | TGCAGCGTTGATTCGCAGTCTGTTCCGACTGAAGCTTTCTTT | CSVDSQSVPTEAFF
TRBJ2-1 | TRBD2 | 15 | NA | TRBV13 | TGTGCCAGCAGCTTATTGCGGGAGGGCTACAATGAGCAGTTCTTC | CASSLLREGYNEQFF
TRBJ1-2 | TRBD1 | 13 | NA | TRBV18 | TGTGCCAGCTCTCCCGGGACAGACTATGGCTACACCTTC | CASSPGTDYGYTF
TRBJ2-5 | NA | 13 | few | TRBV14 | TGTGCCAGCAGCCGAGGACTCCAAGAGACCCAGTACTTC | CASSRGLQETQYF
TRBJ1-2 | NA | 10 | NA | TRBV2 | TGTGCCAGCAACACAGATGGCTACACCTTC | CASNTDGYTF
TRBJ2-1 | NA | 11 | once | TRBV5-4 | TGTGCCAGCAGCTTTCTTAATGAGCAGTTCTTC | CASSFLNEQFF
TRBJ1-5 | NA | 15 | NA | TRBV4-2 | TGTGCCAGCAGCCAAGTTGAAGGGGAAGGTCAGCCCCAGCATTTT | CASSQVEGEGQPQHF
TRBJ2-5 | NA | 14 | NA | TRBV6-6 | TGTGCCAGCAGTCCTGACTACCCTTTGGAGACCCAGTACTTC | CASSPDYPLETQYF
TRBJ2-3 | NA | 15 | NA | TRBV18 | TGTGCCAGCTCACCAGGGGGGGCTTTCACAGATACGCAGTATTTT | CASSPGGAFTDTQYF
TRBJ1-1 | TRBD1 | 14 | NA | TRBV15 | TGTGCCACCAGGGGGTGGGACAGGGCCACTGAAGCTTTCTTT | CATRGWDRATEAFF
TRBJ2-6 | NA | 16 | NA | TRBV27 | TGTGCCAGCAGTTTACTAGGCCTCTCTGGGGCCAACGTCCTGACTTTC | CASSLLGLSGANVLTF
TRBJ1-1 | NA | 14 | NA | TRBV11-2 | TGTGCCAGCAGCTTATCCAGGGCGAACACTGAAGCTTTCTTT | CASSLSRANTEAFF
TRBJ1-2 | TRBD1 | 16 | NA | TRBV9 | TGTGCCAGCAGCCCACAAGGGACAGAGAAGATCTATGGCTACACCTTC | CASSPQGTEKIYGYTF
TRBJ2-3 | TRBD2 | 15 | NA | TRBV6-5 | TGTGCCAGCAGTCTTGGAGCGGGAGAAACAGATACGCAGTATTTT | CASSLGAGETDTQYF
TRBJ2-7 | NA | 14 | few | TRBV7-9 | TGTGCCAGCAGCCCGGGGGACAGAGCCTACGAGCAGTACTTC | CASSPGDRAYEQYF
TRBJ2-1 | TRBD2 | 15 | NA | TRBV2 | TGTGCCAGCAGTTTAGGACTAGCGGGGAACAATGAGCAGTTCTTC | CASSLGLAGNNEQFF
TRBJ2-5 | TRBD2 | 16 | NA | TRBV28 | TGTGCCAGCAGTTTATCGACTAGCGGGGTGGGAGAGACCCAGTACTTC | CASSLSTSGVGETQYF
TRBJ2-3 | TRBD2 | 18 | once | TRBV27 | TGTGCCAGCAGTCCCACACCCTTAGCGGGACGACGCACAGATACGCAGTATTTT | CASSPTPLAGRRTDTQYF
TRBJ1-5 | TRBD1 | 13 | NA | TRBV19 | TGTGCCAGTAGATTACAGGGGGATCAGCCCCAGCATTTT | CASRLQGDQPQHF
TRBJ1-3 | NA | 16 | NA | TRBV2 | TGTGCCAGCAGTCCGTCCCCCGGTCCCTCTGGAAACACCATATATTTT | CASSPSPGPSGNTIYF
TRBJ2-5 | TRBD1 | 17 | NA | TRBV28 | TGTGCCAGCACCCCTGGGTTAGGGGGCCCGGGCGGGGAGACCCAGTACTTC | CASTPGLGGPGGETQYF
TRBJ1-2 | NA | 13 | NA | TRBV5-4 | TGTGCCAGCAGCTCAACACAGAACCATGGCTACACCTTC | CASSSTQNHGYTF
TRBJ2-7 | NA | 13 | NA | TRBV7-9 | TGTGCCAGCAGCTCGGAGGGTCACTACGAGCAGTACTTC | CASSSEGHYEQYF
TRBJ1-2 | NA | 16 | NA | TRBV27 | TGTGCCAGCAGTTTCTTCCCGATACAGGGAAACTATGGCTACACCTTC | CASSFFPIQGNYGYTF
TRBJ2-5 | NA | 15 | NA | TRBV28 | TGTGCCAGCAGTTTATCAGGGCAGAGCCAAGAGACCCAGTACTTC | CASSLSGQSQETQYF
TRBJ1-2 | NA | 12 | few | TRBV7-9 | TGTGCCAGCAGCTTAACCAGCTATGGCTACACCTTC | CASSLTSYGYTF
TRBJ2-7 | TRBD2 | 16 | NA | TRBV6-1 | TGTGCCAGCAGTGAAGGGACTAGCGGGTTTTCCTACGAGCAGTACTTC | CASSEGTSGFSYEQYF
TRBJ2-1 | TRBD1 | 15 | NA | TRBV7-3 | TGTGCCAGCAGCTCGGGACAGGGGAGCTACAATGAGCAGTTCTTC | CASSSGQGSYNEQFF
TRBJ1-2 | NA | 14 | NA | TRBV28 | TGTGCCAGCAGCCCCAGGGTGGTTGGCTATGGCTACACCTTC | CASSPRVVGYGYTF
TRBJ2-1 | TRBD1 | 16 | once | TRBV5-1 | TGCGCCAGCAGCTTGGAAGGGACAGGGGGATACAATGAGCAGTTCTTC | CASSLEGTGGYNEQFF
TRBJ2-3 | NA | 12 | once | TRBV2 | TGTGCCAGCAGTGATAGGGACTATACGCAGTATTTT | CASSDRDYTQYF